This T cell receptor (beta chain) was documented in a study of radiation and T cells in renal cell carcinoma. The germline V gene has CDR1 MNHNS and CDR2 SASEGT. V lost 2 bases and J 0 bases, leaving 11 bases between the germline ends. The CDR3 length is 15 residues. Assay: immunoSEQ multiplex PCR; the TCRdb copy retains only in-frame clones and omits some. Of 87,000 or so clones in the sample, about 86% were seen once. Time point of the sample: baseline pretreatment blood. Treatment noted: 15 Gy SBRT to primary tumor, nephrectomy 4 weeks later. This clone has a single count. The specimen comprised blood, sampled from a patient whose treatment included radiotherapy and nephrectomy. The V call is TRBV6-1, the J call TRBJ2-7; D perhaps matches TRBD2 (5 bases). The clonotype was recovered from a man aged 45-60 years with renal cell carcinoma. The CDR3 nucleotides read TGTGCCAGCAGTGAACGGGGTTGGCCCTCCTACGAGCAGTACTTC. Translated, it gives CASSERGWPSYEQYF.